Listed below are T cell receptor beta chains from one sample, sequenced in a study of response to subunit inactivated influenza vaccine. TCRdb independently ran MiXCR on the RT-PCR reads; one entry per CDR3 protein. The table has about 800,000 distinct CDR3 sequences, 21% seen once. This specimen was PBMCs from blood, taken 5 days after vaccination. The receptors were sampled from a man aged 50-59 years who received an inactivated influenza vaccine. The CDR3 runs from the conserved cysteine through the conserved F or W. The D gene is left open where the match is weak.

j_call d_call v_call cdr3_aa
TRBJ2-2 TRBD1 TRBV9 CASSGTGDGTGELFF
TRBJ2-5 TRBD1 TRBV27 CASSFSGTGIETQYF
TRBJ1-2 - TRBV20-1 CSKRGDGSFGYTF
TRBJ2-7 - TRBV29-1 CSVVLPSTGYEQYF
TRBJ2-2 TRBD2 TRBV4-2 CASSQETGTSYVGGELFF
TRBJ2-3 TRBD1 TRBV20-1 CSARDVSRTGPTDTQYF
TRBJ2-2 - TRBV20-1 CSARQGTAAGELFF
TRBJ2-3 - TRBV20-1 CSASSPRGATDTQYF
TRBJ2-7 - TRBV4-1 CASSQGSLTEQYF
TRBJ2-3 - TRBV13 CASSLEAPLGWGRTQYF
TRBJ2-3 TRBD1 TRBV12-3/TRBV12-4 CASSTGGRDTQYF
TRBJ2-3 TRBD2 TRBV29-1 CSVARTSGGRDTQYF
TRBJ1-4 TRBD1 TRBV11-2 CASRPNDRARLNVNDQLFF
TRBJ2-1 - TRBV9 CASSVAGTAHNEQFF